These 29 T cell receptor beta chains were all obtained from the same sample, sequenced in a study of cytomegalovirus exposure and HLA in healthy donors. This PCR relied on a set of 60 Vbeta primers and 13 Jbeta primers. The assay was immunoSEQ multiplex PCR, and TCRdb's table has in-frame clones only and misses some. Of 95,000 to 150,000 clones in the sample, about four fifths were seen once. The sequencing input was PBMCs. The receptors come from a female donor in good health and CMV-seropositive.

This chain connects TRBV28 to TRBJ1-2, with D perhaps TRBD1 (5 bases). The CDR3 consists of 13 residues. Trimming stripped 5 bases from V and 4 bases from J, with 11 bases between. Germline V gene lookup returns CDR1 MDHEN and CDR2 SYDVKM. CDR3 region: CASSRGLFYGYTF. The CDR3 DNA is TGTGCCAGCAGTAGGGGCCTTTTCTATGGCTACACCTTC.

The chain joins TRBV28 to TRBJ2-7; D is perhaps TRBD2 (7 bases). Between the trimmed V and J ends, which lost 4 bases and 1 base, there was a span of 14 bases. CDR1 and CDR2 (germline): MDHEN, SYDVKM. This CDR3 is 15 amino acids long. The CDR3 protein is CASSYGGGSSYEQYF. Written as DNA, the CDR3 is TGTGCCAGCAGTTACGGCGGGGGCTCTTCCTACGAGCAGTACTTC.

J is TRBJ2-7 and V is TRBV6-6; D call uncertain. Between the trimmed V and J ends, which lost 4 bases and 4 bases, there was a span of 11 bases. The CDR3 loop spans 13 amino acids. CDR1 is MNHNY and CDR2 is SVGAGI in the germline V gene (reference sequence). CDR3 nucleotide sequence: TGTGCCAGCAGTTCATTATTTCAGTACGAGCAGTACTTC. Translated: CASSSLFQYEQYF.

The V and J genes are TRBV29-1 and TRBJ2-5, with a possible D match to TRBD1 (6 bases). V was cut by 3 bases and J by 2 bases, with 13 bases left in between. The CDR3 sequence is 14 residues long. CDR1 SQVTM and CDR2 ANQGSEA come from the germline V gene. CDR3 sequence (DNA): TGCAGCGTTGACGGACAGATAATACAAGAGACCCAGTACTTC. This codes for CSVDGQIIQETQYF. Based on the CDR3 plus reference TRBV29-1 and TRBJ2-5, the full variable domain is SAVISQKPSRDICQRGTSLTIQCQVDSQVTMMFWYRQQPGQSLTLIATANQGSEATYESGFVIDKFPISRPNLTFSTLTVSNMSPEDSSIYLCSVDGQIIQETQYFGPGTRLLVL.

This clone has only a few counts. The chain combines TRBV15 with TRBJ1-5, with D tentatively TRBD1 (5 bases). This CDR3 has 15 amino acids. Germline V gene sequence: CDR1 LNHNV, CDR2 YYDKDF (reference sequence). V was shortened by 0 bases and J by 9 bases, with 15 bases between the two germline ends. CDR3: CATSRDAQAVGPQHF. DNA for the CDR3: TGTGCCACCAGCAGAGATGCACAGGCCGTAGGGCCCCAGCATTTT.

This sequence joins TRBV6-4 and TRBJ2-7; 7 bases align to TRBD1. The germline CDR1 and CDR2 sequences are MRHNA and SNTAGT. This CDR3 region has 14 residues. J lost 0 bases, V lost 5 bases, and 4 bases had no gene match. This chain's CDR3 is CASSRDSSSYEQYF. In nucleotides, the CDR3 is TGTGCCAGCAGTCGGGACAGCAGCTCCTACGAGCAGTACTTC.

The chain couples TRBV7-2 to TRBJ2-7; D remains unclear. Germline lookup yields CDR1 SGHTA and CDR2 FQGNSA. V shed 1 base and J shed 0 bases, with 7 bases lying between them. This CDR3 has 14 amino acids. Written as DNA, the CDR3 is TGTGCCAGCAGCTTAGGAGCCTTCTCCTACGAGCAGTACTTC. This codes for CASSLGAFSYEQYF.

The chain employs TRBV12-5 and TRBJ1-2, with 12 bases aligning to TRBD1. V trimming: 6 bases; J trimming: 8 bases; junction bases outside the gene matches: 7. The CDR3 length is 14 residues. Germline lookup yields CDR1 LGHNT and CDR2 FRNRAP. The DNA for the CDR3 is TGTGCTAGTGGGGGGGAGGGACAGGGGGCCGGCTACACCTTC. Translating gives CASGGEGQGAGYTF.

This rearrangement joins TRBV4-3 to TRBJ2-7; possibly TRBD1 for D (6 bases). V lost 0 bases and J lost 6, with 12 bases in between. In germline, CDR1 is LGHNA, CDR2 YSLEER. This CDR3 region has 14 residues. The CDR3 spells CASSQDRTVGEQYF. Written as DNA, the CDR3 is TGCGCCAGCAGCCAAGATAGGACAGTCGGCGAGCAGTACTTC.

The rearrangement joins TRBV5-6 to TRBJ1-1; 8 nucleotides agree with TRBD1. J gave up 4 bases and V 0 bases, and 8 bases lay outside the gene matches. The CDR3 is 16 residues long. The germline V gene has CDR1 SGHDT and CDR2 YYEEEE. The CDR3 spells CASSLAVAGGFTEAFF. The CDR3 bases are TGTGCCAGCAGCTTGGCCGTCGCAGGGGGCTTCACTGAAGCTTTCTTT. The variable domain in full, completed from reference TRBV5-6 and TRBJ1-1, reads DAGVTQSPTHLIKTRGQQVTLRCSPKSGHDTVSWYQQALGQGPQFIFQYYEEEERQRGNFPDRFSGHQFPNYSSELNVNALLLGDSALYLCASSLAVAGGFTEAFFGQGTRLTVV.

The gene calls are TRBV9 and TRBJ2-3; 7 nucleotides match TRBD2. CDR3 size: 17 residues. Per the germline V gene, CDR1 is SGDLS and CDR2 is YYNGEE. The V segment lost 3 bases and the J segment 4 bases; nucleotides outside the gene matches: 14. The CDR3 is CASSARGGVGFPDTQYF. The CDR3 DNA reads as TGTGCCAGCAGCGCGCGTGGGGGGGTTGGGTTCCCAGATACGCAGTATTTT.

The V call is TRBV27, the J call TRBJ2-5; 9 bases are shared with TRBD2. This CDR3 region has 15 residues. Germline-derived CDR1 and CDR2 are MNHEY and SMNVEV (reference sequence). Unmatched junction bases numbered 7, after V lost 3 bases and J lost 5 bases. The CDR3 loop reads CASSFGASGVETQYF. CDR3 DNA: TGTGCCAGCAGTTTCGGGGCTAGCGGGGTCGAGACCCAGTACTTC.

The J gene is TRBJ1-1, the V gene TRBV15; 8 positions match TRBD1. This CDR3 comprises 14 residues. V shed 6 bases and J 1 base; nucleotides not matched to a gene: 4. Germline V gene sequence: CDR1 LNHNV, CDR2 YYDKDF (reference sequence). The CDR3 here is CATREGTGNTEAFF. The CDR3 nucleotides are TGTGCCACCAGAGAAGGGACAGGGAACACTGAAGCTTTCTTT.

The V gene is TRBV6-4, the J gene TRBJ2-3, with TRBD1 matching over 7 bases. The CDR3 runs to 14 residues. J gave up 2 bases and V 6 bases, and 5 bases lay outside the gene matches. Germline CDR1 MRHNA, CDR2 SNTAGT. The DNA for the CDR3 is TGTGCCAGCAGACAGGGGATGGACACAGATACGCAGTATTTT. Translation gives CASRQGMDTDTQYF.

The J gene is TRBJ2-7, the V gene TRBV11-2; a possible D gene is TRBD1 (5 bases). V was shortened by 5 bases and J by 0 bases, with 14 bases between the two germline ends. The germline CDR1 and CDR2 sequences are SGHAT and FQNNGV. This CDR3 is built from 15 residues. The CDR3 loop is CASSLIGASSYEQYF. CDR3 sequence (DNA): TGTGCCAGCAGCCTTATAGGGGCAAGCTCCTACGAGCAGTACTTC.

The CDR3 reads CASSLALYGETQYF. CDR3 bases: TGTGCCAGCAGTTTAGCACTATATGGGGAGACCCAGTACTTC. This sequence joins TRBV27 and TRBJ2-5, with no clear D. The length of the CDR3 is 14 residues. Germline lookup yields CDR1 MNHEY and CDR2 SMNVEV (reference sequence). Trimming took 2 bases from V and 5 from J, leaving 12 bases between them.

This sequence joins TRBV7-9 and TRBJ1-4, with D perhaps TRBD1 (5 bases). Trimming took 6 bases from V and 7 from J, leaving 12 bases between them. The CDR3 is 13 amino acids. CDR1 and CDR2 (germline): SEHNR, FQNEAQ (reference sequence). Written as DNA, the CDR3 is TGTGCCAGCAGACCCACAGGCCTTGAAAAACTGTTTTTT. Translated, it gives CASRPTGLEKLFF.

V and J are TRBV27 and TRBJ2-4; weak D call: TRBD2 (6 bases). The CDR3 length is 11 residues. CDR1 is MNHEY and CDR2 is SMNVEV in the germline V gene (reference sequence). V gave up 6 bases and J gave up 9 bases, with 9 bases separating them. For the CDR3, the DNA is TGTGCCAGCAGGGAGGGGCTCATTCAGTACTTC. Amino acid sequence: CASREGLIQYF.

On this clone itself: This specimen includes other DNA sequences encoding the same CDR3. The chain carries TRBV28 and TRBJ1-1; TRBD1 aligns across 7 bases. The germline gives CDR1 MDHEN, CDR2 SYDVKM. Losses at the gene ends were 0 bases for V and 5 bases for J; bases not matched to a gene: 12. The CDR3 loop spans 17 amino acids. The CDR3 DNA is TGTGCCAGCAGTTTATGGGCGGGAAGGGGGCGCGGGACTGAAGCTTTCTTT. As protein: CASSLWAGRGRGTEAFF.

The chain carries TRBV19 and TRBJ1-5; D remains ambiguous. This CDR3 is built from 15 residues. Looked up from germline, CDR1 is LNHDA and CDR2 is SQIVND (reference sequence). Trimming cost V 2 bases and J 1 base, with 9 bases left between them. The CDR3 sequence: CASSITPESNQPQHF. CDR3 DNA sequence: TGTGCCAGTAGTATAACCCCAGAAAGCAATCAGCCCCAGCATTTT. The full variable domain, rest sourced from reference TRBV19 and TRBJ1-5, is DGGITQSPKYLFRKEGQNVTLSCEQNLNHDAMYWYRQDPGQGLRLIYYSQIVNDFQKGDIAEGYSVSREKKESFPLTVTSAQKNPTAFYLCASSITPESNQPQHFGDGTRLSIL.

CDR3 DNA: TGTGCCAGCAGCCTATATAGACAGGGGGGCAACTATGGCTACACCTTC. It encodes CASSLYRQGGNYGYTF. V and J are TRBV7-9 and TRBJ1-2, with TRBD1 identical over 9 bases. Germline assignment: CDR1 SEHNR and CDR2 FQNEAQ (reference sequence). Losses at the gene ends were 5 bases for V and 2 bases for J; bases not matched to a gene: 9. CDR3 length: 16 residues.

V and J are TRBV27 and TRBJ1-1; 8 nucleotides line up with TRBD1. Germline CDR1 and CDR2: MNHEY and SMNVEV (reference sequence). CDR3 length: 15 amino acids. J lost 5 bases, V lost 5 bases, and 10 bases had no gene match. This CDR3 is CASSGQGAGKTEAFF. The CDR3, as DNA: TGTGCCAGCAGTGGACAGGGTGCGGGTAAGACTGAAGCTTTCTTT.

In its sample, this clone was seen a few times. The genes are TRBV27 and TRBJ1-1; D may be TRBD1 (6 bases). Trimming cost V 5 bases and J 6 bases, with 16 bases left between them. In germline, CDR1 is MNHEY, CDR2 SMNVEV (reference sequence). This CDR3 comprises 14 residues. The CDR3 nucleotides read TGTGCCAGCAGTCCGCTGGGGGGGCAGGCTGAAGCTTTCTTT. Protein product: CASSPLGGQAEAFF.

This clone was recorded once. V usage is TRBV19 and J usage is TRBJ2-5, with 10 bases identical to TRBD2. CDR3 length: 15 residues. Germline loops: CDR1 LNHDA, CDR2 SQIVND (reference sequence). The ends lost 5 bases at V and 7 bases at J; junction bases unmatched: 10. The CDR3 protein is CASSGIAGGGVTQYF. The CDR3 nucleotides read TGTGCCAGTAGTGGCATAGCGGGGGGAGGGGTGACCCAGTACTTC.

The genes are TRBV5-1 and TRBJ1-5, with TRBD1 matching 9 bases. The CDR3 has 15 amino acids. Looked up from germline, CDR1 is SGHRS and CDR2 is YFSETQ. V dropped 2 bases and J dropped 5; count of bases not matched to a gene: 5. The CDR3 is CASSLGTGLDQPQHF. CDR3 nucleotide sequence: TGCGCCAGCAGCTTAGGGACAGGGCTCGATCAGCCCCAGCATTTT.

V and J are TRBV28 and TRBJ1-1, with 7 bases that match TRBD1. Germline CDR1 MDHEN, CDR2 SYDVKM. CDR3 size: 15 residues. Trimming took 3 bases from V and 0 from J; bases not matched to a gene: 4. CDR3 loop: CASSFTQGVNTEAFF. CDR3 sequence (DNA): TGTGCCAGCAGTTTTACCCAGGGGGTGAACACTGAAGCTTTCTTT.

The chain joins TRBV2 to TRBJ1-3; D remains unclear. The V gene lost 6 bases and the J gene lost 0 bases, with 12 bases spanning the gap. This CDR3 contains 15 residues. CDR1 and CDR2 from the germline V gene are SNHLY and FYNNEI. DNA of the CDR3: TGTGCCAGCAGGATTAGGGAGGGCTCTGGAAACACCATATATTTT. It codes for CASRIREGSGNTIYF.

This chain connects TRBV18 to TRBJ2-5; 9 bases align to TRBD1. The CDR3 is 17 residues long. Germline CDR1 KGHSH, CDR2 LQKENI. With 4 bases clipped from V and 5 bases from J, the junction kept 14 bases outside the gene matches. This CDR3 is CASSHPPPGTGLETQYF. Here the CDR3 DNA reads TGTGCCAGCTCACACCCCCCTCCCGGGACAGGGCTTGAGACCCAGTACTTC.

CDR3 nucleotides: TGCGCCAGCAGCGTGATGTCAGGGTCCTACAATGAGCAGTTCTTC. It yields the protein CASSVMSGSYNEQFF. The V and J genes are TRBV5-1 and TRBJ2-1, with D perhaps matching TRBD1 (5 bases). Trimming removed 4 bases at V and 1 base at J, with 12 bases between. Germline CDR1 is SGHRS and CDR2 is YFSETQ. The CDR3 extends over 15 amino acids.